The 6 T cell receptor beta chains listed next were all sequenced from one sample in a study of CD8 T cells in ankylosing spondylitis. TCRdb redid the calling of the 5' RACE reads with MiXCR, one entry per CDR3 protein. Counted here are some 300,000 distinct CDR3 sequences, less than 25% occurring once; the ten biggest clones make up 3.5%. Sequenced material: blood, either unsorted or a sorted T cell fraction (not recorded which). These receptors all stem from a female donor with ankylosing spondylitis or in good health (not recorded which).

V usage is TRBV20-1 and J usage is TRBJ1-5; 8 nucleotides agree with TRBD1. Germline V lookup: CDR1 DFQATT, CDR2 SNEGSKA (reference sequence). The CDR3 totals 14 residues. The V gene end was trimmed by 3 bases and the J gene end by 6 bases; junction bases not matched to a gene: 7. The CDR3 is CSASTGTGGQPQHF. The CDR3 region has the DNA TGCAGTGCTAGTACCGGGACAGGAGGTCAGCCCCAGCATTTT.

This clonotype occurred a few times. V is TRBV20-1 and J is TRBJ2-3; 15 bases align to TRBD2. From germline, CDR1 is DFQATT and CDR2 SNEGSKA (reference sequence). The CDR3 sequence is 18 residues long. The trim removed 3 bases at V and 4 bases at J, leaving 11 bases unmatched. CDR3 nucleotides: TGCAGTGCTAGGCCGGGACTAGCGGGAGGATTTAACCCAGATACGCAGTATTTT. Its protein is CSARPGLAGGFNPDTQYF.

V usage is TRBV6-5 and J usage is TRBJ1-3; D not resolved. V was cut by 7 bases and J by 4 bases, with 5 bases left in between. Per germline, CDR1 MNHEY and CDR2 SVGAGI. The CDR3 consists of 11 residues. CDR3 sequence (DNA): TGTGCCAGCACCGGAGGAAACACCATATATTTT. Translating it yields CASTGGNTIYF.

The chain is built from TRBV5-1 and TRBJ1-2, with D possibly TRBD1 on 6 matching bases. CDR3 length equals 15 residues. V was trimmed by 0 bases and J by 8 bases, leaving 17 bases between them. The germline gives CDR1 SGHRS, CDR2 YFSETQ. CDR3 protein: CASSLAQGPSWGYTF. Here the CDR3 DNA reads TGCGCCAGCAGCTTGGCTCAGGGGCCGTCGTGGGGCTACACCTTC.

V and J are TRBV20-1 and TRBJ2-3, with TRBD2 identical over 11 bases. Germline V gives CDR1 DFQATT, CDR2 SNEGSKA (reference sequence). The length of the CDR3 is 15 residues. V trimming: 7 bases; J trimming: 3 bases; junction bases outside the gene matches: 9. CDR3 loop: CSGSAGTSGTDTQYF. The DNA for the CDR3 is TGCAGTGGGAGCGCCGGGACTAGCGGAACAGATACGCAGTATTTT.

This clonotype was observed a handful of times. The genes are TRBV6-2 or TRBV6-3 and TRBJ2-2, with D perhaps matching TRBD1 (6 bases). Trimming pared 0 bases from V and 9 bases from J, leaving 20 bases between. The germline V gene encodes CDR1 MNHEY and CDR2 SVGEGT. The CDR3 covers 17 residues. In DNA, the CDR3 is TGTGCCAGCAGTTACTCATTGGGGGCAGGAGACCACCGGGAGCTGTTTTTT. It codes for CASSYSLGAGDHRELFF.